The 11 T cell receptor beta chains below were found in one sample sequenced in a study of blood T cell repertoires in COVID-19. TCRdb's copy holds only in-frame clones and misses some; the assay was immunoSEQ multiplex PCR. The table has about 68,000 clones, nearly 90% seen once; the top ten hold roughly 7.6%. What was sequenced was peripheral blood. Receptor source: a man aged 50 to 59 with active COVID-19.

The chain joins TRBV3-1 (or the pseudogene TRBV3-2) to TRBJ2-3; the D is unclear. Trimming removed 2 bases at V and 4 bases at J, with 7 bases between. The CDR3 extends over 13 amino acids. Germline loops: CDR1 LGHDT, CDR2 YNNKEL (reference sequence). CDR3 residues: CASSQFVADTQYF. DNA of the CDR3: TGTGCCAGCAGCCAATTCGTCGCAGATACGCAGTATTTT.

This clone was found once. The CDR3 bases are TGTGCCAGCAGCTTACAGGGGGTGCAGGTGAACGGGGAGCTGTTTTTT. Translating gives CASSLQGVQVNGELFF. This rearrangement joins TRBV7-2 to TRBJ2-2; the match to TRBD1 covers 7 bases. Trimming took 2 bases from V and 7 from J; bases not matched to a gene: 10. This CDR3 contains 16 residues. Germline CDR1 reads SGHTA; CDR2 reads FQGNSA.

The chain is built from TRBV6-2 or TRBV6-3 and TRBJ2-7; a weak D match, TRBD1 (7 bases). In germline, CDR1 is MNHEY, CDR2 SVGEGT. The CDR3 is 15 residues long. V lost 6 bases, J lost 2 bases, and 17 bases lay in between. CDR3 DNA sequence: TGTGCCAGCAGCCTGGAGGGACAGATACCCTACGAGCAGTACTTC. Translating gives CASSLEGQIPYEQYF.

The chain recombines TRBV5-1 with TRBJ2-7; the match to TRBD2 covers 16 bases. The CDR3 length is 18 residues. Trimming cost V 3 bases and J 3 bases; bases outside gene matches: 9. Germline-derived CDR1 and CDR2 are SGHRS and YFSETQ. CDR3 sequence reads: CASSSGTSGGAVIYEQYF. The CDR3 bases are TGCGCCAGCAGCTCAGGGACTAGCGGGGGGGCCGTTATCTACGAGCAGTACTTC.

The chain employs TRBV7-7 and TRBJ2-2; perhaps TRBD2 as D (6 bases). The CDR3 covers 15 residues. Trimming took off 3 bases at V and 4 bases at J, with 12 bases between the two ends. Germline loops: CDR1 SSHAT, CDR2 FNYEAQ (reference sequence). CDR3 DNA: TGTGCCAGCAGCTTCACCGGGGAGGTCACCGGGGAGCTGTTTTTT. Its protein is CASSFTGEVTGELFF.

The chain couples TRBV5-8 to TRBJ2-2; 9 bases are a match to TRBD1. With 4 bases clipped from V and 4 bases from J, the junction kept 5 bases outside the gene matches. This CDR3 is built from 15 residues. Looked up from germline, CDR1 is SGHTS and CDR2 is YDEGEE. The DNA for the CDR3 is TGTGCCAGCAGCGGGGACAGGGTGGCCACCGGGGAGCTGTTTTTT. Amino acid sequence: CASSGDRVATGELFF.

This clone was observed a single time. CDR3 residues: CASSFADERNEKLFF. Here the CDR3 DNA reads TGTGCCAGCAGCTTTGCCGACGAGAGGAATGAAAAACTGTTTTTT. The chain has TRBV5-4 and TRBJ1-4; no reliable D call. Germline values: CDR1 SGHNT, CDR2 YYREEE (reference sequence). The CDR3 contains 15 residues. V lost 2 bases to trimming and J lost 5 bases, with 13 bases between them.

The chain combines TRBV11-3 with TRBJ1-1; D call uncertain. The CDR3 has 13 amino acids. V lost 3 bases, J lost 5 bases, and 10 bases lay in between. Germline CDR1 and CDR2: SGHNT and YENEEA. DNA of the CDR3: TGTGCCAGCAGCTTTCCGGGAGAGACTGAAGCTTTCTTT. Its translation: CASSFPGETEAFF.

The chain carries TRBV9 and TRBJ1-2; 10 bases agree with TRBD1. CDR1 SGDLS and CDR2 YYNGEE come from the germline V gene. The CDR3 consists of 14 residues. The ends lost 4 bases at V and 5 bases at J; junction bases unmatched: 5. This chain's CDR3 is CASSTGTGVYGYTF. CDR3 DNA sequence: TGTGCCAGCAGCACGGGGACAGGGGTTTATGGCTACACCTTC.

The V and J genes are TRBV27 and TRBJ2-2; 7 nucleotides match TRBD1. Germline V gives CDR1 MNHEY, CDR2 SMNVEV (reference sequence). V trimming: 5 bases; J trimming: 4 bases; junction bases outside the gene matches: 10. The CDR3 is 16 amino acids. The CDR3 nucleotides are TGTGCCAGCAGTGCCAGGGGGAGAGGCGGCACCGGGGAGCTGTTTTTT. This codes for CASSARGRGGTGELFF.

The rearrangement joins TRBV5-1 to TRBJ1-2; 8 bases match TRBD1. Germline CDR1 and CDR2: SGHRS and YFSETQ. Trimming cost V 0 bases and J 5 bases; bases outside gene matches: 6. The CDR3 has 15 residues. CDR3 in amino acids: CASSLAGGLSYGYTF. For the CDR3, the DNA is TGCGCCAGCAGCTTGGCAGGGGGCCTTTCGTATGGCTACACCTTC.